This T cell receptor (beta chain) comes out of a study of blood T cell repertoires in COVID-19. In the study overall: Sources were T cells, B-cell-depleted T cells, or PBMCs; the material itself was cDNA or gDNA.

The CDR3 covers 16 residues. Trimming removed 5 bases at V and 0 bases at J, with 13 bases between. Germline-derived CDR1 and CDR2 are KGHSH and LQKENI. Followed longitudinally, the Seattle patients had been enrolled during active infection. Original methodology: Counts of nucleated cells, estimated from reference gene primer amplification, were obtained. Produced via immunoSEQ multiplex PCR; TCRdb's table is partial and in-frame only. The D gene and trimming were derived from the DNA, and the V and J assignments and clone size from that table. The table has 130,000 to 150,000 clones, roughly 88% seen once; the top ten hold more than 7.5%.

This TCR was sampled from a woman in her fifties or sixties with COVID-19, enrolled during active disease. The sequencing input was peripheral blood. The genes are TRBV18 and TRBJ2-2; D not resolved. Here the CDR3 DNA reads TGTGCCAGCTCATTAAGAGCGAGCGCGAACACCGGGGAGCTGTTTTTT. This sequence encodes CASSLRASANTGELFF.